These 11 T cell receptor beta chains came from one sample sequenced in a study of cytomegalovirus exposure and HLA in healthy donors (dated by TCRdb to 2015 to 2018). The library relied on the immunoSEQ multiplex PCR assay. For the multiplex PCR, a mixture combining 60 forward primers for TCR Vbeta segments and 13 reverse primers for TCR Jbeta segments was used. The table was pulled from immuneACCESS by TCRdb, which kept in-frame rearrangements only. Such tables lose some clones; where checked, under half of the loss comes from unresolved V genes, and the rest has no known cause. This sample has 130,000 or so clones in its table, and roughly 78% of those were observed once. About 5.3% of the sample goes to the ten largest clones. The specimen sequenced was PBMCs. Source of these receptors: a man aged 25 to 40 in good health and CMV-seronegative.

The chain has TRBV5-1 and TRBJ1-1; TRBD1 matches 7 bases. There are 14 residues in the CDR3. V lost 0 bases to trimming and J lost 4 bases; unmatched junction nucleotides: 3. CDR1 and CDR2 (germline): SGHRS, YFSETQ. The CDR3 DNA reads as TGCGCCAGCAGCTTGGCCTCAGGGGGCACTGAAGCTTTCTTT. Translating gives CASSLASGGTEAFF.

This clone was seen a few times. The chain uses TRBV7-6 and TRBJ2-3; 9 bases map to TRBD2. This CDR3 has 17 amino acids. With V trimmed by 5 bases and J by 6 bases, 15 bases remained unmatched. The germline gives CDR1 SGHVS, CDR2 FNYEAQ. The CDR3 here is CASSPLVAGGNRDTQYF. The CDR3 region has the DNA TGTGCCAGCAGCCCCTTGGTTGCGGGAGGGAATCGGGATACGCAGTATTTT.

This sequence joins TRBV11-2 and TRBJ2-7; TRBD2 matches 8 bases. The CDR3 has 14 residues. The J segment lost 6 bases and the V segment lost 4 bases, leaving 8 bases of the junction unmatched. From germline, CDR1 is SGHAT and CDR2 FQNNGV. CDR3 in amino acids: CASSYERELAEQYF. DNA for the CDR3: TGTGCCAGCAGCTATGAGCGGGAGCTCGCCGAGCAGTACTTC.

The genes are TRBV5-6 and TRBJ2-5; 9 nucleotides agree with TRBD2. Germline CDR1 SGHDT, CDR2 YYEEEE. CDR3 length: 16 residues. J lost 5 bases, V lost 0 bases, and 8 bases had no gene match. The CDR3 here is CASSLARGRARETQYF. CDR3 sequence (DNA): TGTGCCAGCAGCTTGGCCCGCGGGAGGGCCAGGGAGACCCAGTACTTC. Filled out from reference TRBV5-6 and TRBJ2-5, the complete variable domain reads DAGVTQSPTHLIKTRGQQVTLRCSPKSGHDTVSWYQQALGQGPQFIFQYYEEEERQRGNFPDRFSGHQFPNYSSELNVNALLLGDSALYLCASSLARGRARETQYFGPGTRLLVL.

The J gene is TRBJ1-1, the V gene TRBV5-1; a weak D match, TRBD1 (6 bases). The CDR3 totals 17 residues. Trimming cost V 1 base and J 0 bases, with 16 bases left between them. Germline V lookup: CDR1 SGHRS, CDR2 YFSETQ. In DNA, the CDR3 is TGCGCCAGCAGCTTGTTCCCCAGGGGCGATATGAACACTGAAGCTTTCTTT. It translates to CASSLFPRGDMNTEAFF. The full variable domain, completed using reference TRBV5-1 and TRBJ1-1, is KAGVTQTPRYLIKTRGQQVTLSCSPISGHRSVSWYQQTPGQGLQFLFEYFSETQRNKGNFPGRFSGRQFSNSRSEMNVSTLELGDSALYLCASSLFPRGDMNTEAFFGQGTRLTVV.

This chain joins TRBV9 and TRBJ2-3; 7 bases line up with TRBD2. CDR1 is SGDLS, CDR2 YYNGEE, per germline. This CDR3 comprises 15 residues. With 1 base clipped from V and 2 bases from J, the junction kept 4 bases outside the gene matches. CDR3 protein: CASSVWSGITDTQYF. The CDR3 region has the DNA TGTGCCAGCAGCGTATGGAGCGGGATCACAGATACGCAGTATTTT.

This rearrangement joins TRBV7-9 to TRBJ1-3; 8 positions agree with TRBD1. Unmatched junction bases numbered 5, after V lost 1 base and J lost 0 bases. The CDR3 runs 17 residues. Germline V lookup: CDR1 SEHNR, CDR2 FQNEAQ (reference sequence). CDR3 in DNA: TGTGCCAGCAGCTTAGGGGACAGGCGGATCTCTGGAAACACCATATATTTT. Encoded protein: CASSLGDRRISGNTIYF.

This clone was counted a few times. The chain joins TRBV5-4 to TRBJ2-4, with 8 nucleotides matching TRBD2. Germline CDR1 SGHNT, CDR2 YYREEE (reference sequence). The CDR3 totals 15 residues. Trimming took 4 bases from V and 0 from J; bases not matched to a gene: 3. The CDR3 DNA follows: TGTGCCAGCAGCCCGGGGGGGATAGCCAAAAACATTCAGTACTTC. This gives the protein CASSPGGIAKNIQYF.

This rearrangement joins TRBV11-2 to TRBJ2-7; 11 nucleotides match TRBD1. The ends lost 7 bases at V and 5 bases at J; junction bases unmatched: 13. Germline V CDR1 and CDR2: SGHAT, FQNNGV. CDR3 length equals 16 residues. CDR3 sequence reads: CASKSRFGTGGNEQYF. The DNA for the CDR3 is TGTGCCAGCAAATCCCGGTTTGGGACAGGGGGGAACGAGCAGTACTTC.

CDR3 residues: CASSAQGTSGEKLFF. CDR3 nucleotides: TGCGCCAGCAGCGCGCAGGGGACGTCGGGTGAAAAACTGTTTTTT. This chain links TRBV5-1 with TRBJ1-4, with D maybe TRBD1 (6 bases). Trimming removed 4 bases at V and 7 bases at J, with 17 bases between. Germline loops: CDR1 SGHRS, CDR2 YFSETQ. The CDR3 has 15 amino acids.

With respect to this clone: A read error is likely, as this CDR3 ends without the conserved phenylalanine or tryptophan. This chain joins TRBV29-1 and TRBJ1-2; 10 bases line up with TRBD1. In germline, CDR1 is SQVTM, CDR2 ANQGSEA. This CDR3 region has 12 residues. V dropped 6 bases and J dropped 6; count of bases not matched to a gene: 4. Here the CDR3 DNA reads TGCAGCGTGGCCGGGACAGGGGATGGCTACACCCTC. This codes for CSVAGTGDGYTL.